This T cell receptor (beta chain) emerged from a study of CD8 T cells in ankylosing spondylitis. TCRdb used MiXCR to reprocess the 5' RACE reads, holding one entry per CDR3 protein. The sample lists more than 300,000 distinct CDR3 sequences, 11% seen once, with around 8.4% in the top ten. Germline values: CDR1 SGHRS, CDR2 YFSETQ. Germline trimming cut 3 bases from V and 4 bases from J; bases unmatched to any gene: 9. The CDR3 consists of 15 residues. In this sample, this clonotype turned up many times. The gene calls are TRBV5-1 and TRBJ1-1; 7 bases align to TRBD1. The sample taken for sequencing was blood, either unsorted or a sorted T cell fraction (not recorded which). The receptor comes from a female donor with ankylosing spondylitis or in good health (not recorded which). The CDR3 reads CASSSLTGLGTEAFF. The CDR3 DNA is TGCGCCAGCAGCTCGTTGACAGGGTTGGGCACTGAAGCTTTCTTT.